This TCR beta chain emerged from a study of radiotherapy plus CTLA-4 blockade in lung cancer. Study information: Among all patients, 18% showed objective responses, while roughly 34% had disease control. Study-wide results and caveats: Expansion of tumor-derived TCR clones was observed in blood after radiotherapy plus ipilimumab. The best prediction of response reportedly came from early blood T cell clone dynamics, with interferon-beta.

Those patients who had chemo-refractory metastatic non-small-cell lung cancer were given focal radiation along with CTLA-4 blockade through ipilimumab. The CDR3 runs to 14 residues. The germline gives CDR1 MNHEY, CDR2 SMNVEV (reference sequence). Trimming cost V 3 bases and J 4 bases, with 10 bases left between them. As to this clone: The antigen is undetermined.

The assay was immunoSEQ multiplex PCR, and TCRdb's table has in-frame clones only and misses some. The data hold around 85,000 clones, with approximately 86% observed a single time. This TCR came from a human donor with non-small cell lung cancer who had a partial response to radiotherapy plus ipilimumab. Sequencing used peripheral blood, obtained from a patient treated with radiotherapy plus ipilimumab. V usage is TRBV27 and J usage is TRBJ1-3, with unresolved D. The CDR3 DNA follows: TGTGCCAGCAGTTTGGGAGGCACCGGAAACACCATATATTTT. Its protein is CASSLGGTGNTIYF.